The 18 T cell receptor beta chains below all came from one sample that was sequenced in a study of T cell changes during pregnancy in multiple sclerosis. Sequenced by immunoSEQ multiplex PCR; TCRdb stores in-frame clones only, minus some. The sample consists of roughly 100,000 clones, about nine tenths of them appearing once. The sample was peripheral blood, taken after pregnancy. These receptors were obtained from a female donor in good health, enrolled as a control in a pregnancy study.

The chain is built from TRBV5-1 and TRBJ2-5; 8 nucleotides match TRBD1. The ends lost 4 bases at V and 4 bases at J; junction bases unmatched: 9. Per germline, CDR1 SGHRS and CDR2 YFSETQ. This CDR3 contains 15 residues. CDR3 DNA sequence: TGCGCCAGCAGCCCGGACAGGGTAGGAGCAGAGACCCAGTACTTC. Its translation is CASSPDRVGAETQYF.

J is TRBJ2-7 and V is TRBV5-6; 10 bases agree with TRBD1. Losses at the gene ends were 3 bases for V and 1 base for J; bases not matched to a gene: 10. This CDR3 has 17 residues. Germline V gene lookup returns CDR1 SGHDT and CDR2 YYEEEE. CDR3 region: CASSSRDRGQASYEQYF. CDR3 in DNA: TGTGCCAGCAGCTCCCGGGACAGGGGACAAGCATCCTACGAGCAGTACTTC.

The gene calls are TRBV6-5 and TRBJ1-2; D gene ambiguous. The germline gives CDR1 MNHEY, CDR2 SVGAGI. This CDR3 contains 15 residues. Trimming took off 0 bases at V and 10 bases at J, with 18 bases between the two ends. The CDR3 DNA follows: TGTGCCAGCAGTTACTCTCTCGGAGGGCCGAGGACCTACACCTTC. This translates into CASSYSLGGPRTYTF.

This clone was recorded a few times. V and J are TRBV9 and TRBJ2-4, with D possibly being TRBD1 (5 bases). The length of the CDR3 is 15 residues. V gave up 0 bases and J gave up 11 bases, with 18 bases separating them. In germline, CDR1 is SGDLS, CDR2 YYNGEE. The DNA for the CDR3 is TGTGCCAGCAGCGTAGGAGTTGGGGCGCCTAGTCTTCAGTACTTC. It encodes CASSVGVGAPSLQYF.

The chain joins TRBV2 to TRBJ1-6, with D hard to call. Germline-derived CDR1 and CDR2 are SNHLY and FYNNEI. V was shortened by 7 bases and J by 6 bases, with 10 bases between the two germline ends. The CDR3 covers 13 residues. The CDR3 bases are TGTGCCAGCATTCGGGATATTAATTCACCCCTCCACTTT. As protein: CASIRDINSPLHF. The whole variable domain, filled in from reference TRBV2 and TRBJ1-6, reads EPEVTQTPSHQVTQMGQEVILRCVPISNHLYFYWYRQILGQKVEFLVSFYNNEISEKSEIFDDQFSVERPDGSNFTLKIRSTKLEDSAMYFCASIRDINSPLHFGNGTRLTVT.

The chain recombines TRBV7-9 with TRBJ2-5, with TRBD2 identical over 9 bases. J gave up 2 bases and V 5 bases, and 9 bases lay outside the gene matches. Germline CDR1 reads SEHNR; CDR2 reads FQNEAQ (reference sequence). The CDR3 has 16 residues. The CDR3 DNA is TGTGCCAGCAGCCGAGCGCGGGGGGGAGTGCAAGAGACCCAGTACTTC. Protein: CASSRARGGVQETQYF.

The rearrangement links TRBV7-2 to TRBJ1-4; 11 bases are a match to TRBD1. Germline V lookup: CDR1 SGHTA, CDR2 FQGNSA. This CDR3 has 14 amino acids. Trimming at V came to 4 bases and at J to 8 bases, leaving 3 bases not matched to a gene. CDR3 DNA: TGTGCCAGCAGCTCCGGGACAGGGGGAGAAAAACTGTTTTTT. Translated, it gives CASSSGTGGEKLFF.

In nucleotides, the CDR3 is TGTGCCAGCAGCCGTGGGGGGGGTTCTACTAACTATGGCTACACCTTC. It is translated as CASSRGGGSTNYGYTF. The rearrangement uses TRBV28 and TRBJ1-2, with D possibly TRBD1 on 5 matching bases. The germline V and J ends were trimmed by 6 bases and 0 bases, with 17 bases remaining between them. From germline, CDR1 is MDHEN and CDR2 SYDVKM. The CDR3 runs to 16 residues.

This chain uses TRBV9 with TRBJ2-7, with D perhaps TRBD1 (6 bases). CDR3 length equals 18 residues. V dropped 0 bases and J dropped 5 bases, with 24 bases sitting between them. CDR1 is SGDLS, CDR2 YYNGEE, per germline. For the CDR3, the DNA is TGTGCCAGCAGCGTAGAAGGGACGGGTCGGGGACAATCAGACGAGCAGTACTTC. Amino acid sequence: CASSVEGTGRGQSDEQYF.

CDR3 loop: CSVEDPGGDYGYTF. In DNA form, the CDR3 reads TGCAGCGTTGAAGATCCCGGGGGGGACTATGGCTACACCTTC. The rearrangement uses TRBV29-1 and TRBJ1-2; D is perhaps TRBD1 (5 bases). This CDR3 has 14 amino acids. The germline CDR1 and CDR2 sequences are SQVTM and ANQGSEA. V lost 0 bases, J lost 3 bases, and 11 bases lay in between.

This clone was recorded only once. This chain uses TRBV6-5 with TRBJ2-7; 10 nucleotides match TRBD1. The CDR3 is 14 residues long. V was pared by 6 bases and J by 3 bases, with 5 bases of the junction left unmatched. Germline CDR1 and CDR2: MNHEY and SVGAGI. DNA for the CDR3: TGTGCCAGCAGCTCGGGACAGGGGTTCTACGAGCAGTACTTC. Translated, it gives CASSSGQGFYEQYF.

V is TRBV28 and J is TRBJ2-7; 11 nucleotides match TRBD2. The CDR3 extends over 18 amino acids. Germline-derived CDR1 and CDR2 are MDHEN and SYDVKM. The V segment lost 2 bases and the J segment 0 bases; nucleotides outside the gene matches: 9. CDR3 bases: TGTGCCAGCAGTTTACTCTCGCTAGCGGGGGGTTCCTCCTACGAGCAGTACTTC. This gives the protein CASSLLSLAGGSSYEQYF.

This clone was picked up one time. The genes are TRBV7-9 and TRBJ1-6; D is unclear. Germline-derived CDR1 and CDR2 are SEHNR and FQNEAQ (reference sequence). V lost 0 bases to trimming and J lost 0 bases, with 9 bases between them. The CDR3 spans 17 residues. The CDR3 region is CASSLALASSYNSPLHF. As DNA, the CDR3 is TGTGCCAGCAGCTTAGCGTTAGCGAGCTCCTATAATTCACCCCTCCACTTT.

V gene TRBV5-5 combines with J gene TRBJ2-2, with a possible D match to TRBD1 (6 bases). Trimming cost V 3 bases and J 4 bases, with 13 bases left between them. The CDR3 runs 15 residues. Germline values: CDR1 SGHKS, CDR2 YYEKEE (reference sequence). CDR3 residues: CASSSYRVGTGELFF. The CDR3 bases are TGTGCCAGCAGCTCCTACAGGGTTGGCACCGGGGAGCTGTTTTTT.

This chain joins TRBV18 and TRBJ1-6; D is unclear. This CDR3 contains 14 residues. The germline V gene has CDR1 KGHSH and CDR2 LQKENI. The V gene lost 6 bases and the J gene lost 8 bases, with 14 bases spanning the gap. This chain's CDR3 is CASSPGMGDSPLHF. CDR3 nucleotides: TGTGCCAGCTCCCCGGGAATGGGCGATTCACCCCTCCACTTT.

The gene calls are TRBV7-2 and TRBJ2-3, with a tentative D call TRBD1 (5 bases). From germline, CDR1 is SGHTA and CDR2 FQGNSA. Deletions cut 5 bases from V and 0 bases from J, with 15 bases between. The CDR3 is 16 residues long. DNA of the CDR3: TGTGCCAGCAGCCCTGGGGCACGGCCTAGCACAGATACGCAGTATTTT. The encoded protein is CASSPGARPSTDTQYF.

The DNA for the CDR3 is TGTGCCAGCAGCGCGCTTTGGGCCAATGGCTACACCTTC. Its protein is CASSALWANGYTF. V gene TRBV11-2 combines with J gene TRBJ1-2; D remains unclear. The germline V gene encodes CDR1 SGHAT and CDR2 FQNNGV. The CDR3 covers 13 residues. V lost 5 bases, J lost 6 bases, and 13 bases lay in between. Variable domain in full (rest from reference TRBV11-2 and TRBJ1-2): EAGVAQSPRYKIIEKRQSVAFWCNPISGHATLYWYQQILGQGPKLLIQFQNNGVVDDSQLPKDRFSAERLKGVDSTLKIQPAKLEDSAVYLCASSALWANGYTFGSGTRLTVV.

This clone is a singleton in its sample. The chain carries TRBV30 and TRBJ1-1; possibly TRBD1 for D (5 bases). CDR3 length: 11 amino acids. The V end lost 4 bases, the J end lost 6 bases, and 9 bases lay between the germline ends. Germline CDR1 is GTSNPN and CDR2 is SVGIG (reference sequence). As DNA, the CDR3 is TGTGCCTGGACCGGGGGTTCTGAAGCTTTCTTT. Translation gives CAWTGGSEAFF.